The 7 T cell receptor beta chains below all came from one sample that was sequenced in a study of glioma-infiltrating T cells after dendritic cell vaccination. Some clones are missing from TCRdb's copy, which holds only in-frame ones; the method was immunoSEQ multiplex PCR. The sample has roughly 82,000 clones; approximately 90% are singletons. Here the sequenced sample was blood, taken before dendritic cell vaccination. Source of these receptors: a human donor with glioblastoma.

V usage is TRBV18 and J usage is TRBJ1-3, with 9 bases matching TRBD1. J gave up 2 bases and V 2 bases, and 1 base lay outside the gene matches. Germline CDR1 KGHSH, CDR2 LQKENI. There are 15 residues in the CDR3. Here the CDR3 DNA reads TGTGCCAGCTCACCAGGGACAGGGACTGGAAACACCATATATTTT. Translating gives CASSPGTGTGNTIYF.

This clone was seen a single time. This chain connects TRBV5-1 to TRBJ2-1, with D perhaps matching TRBD1 (6 bases). With 6 bases removed from V and 7 bases from J, the gap between germline ends came to 23 bases. In germline, CDR1 is SGHRS, CDR2 YFSETQ. This CDR3 comprises 16 residues. The CDR3 nucleotides are TGCGCCAGCACTAAAGGGGGAGATTTCGCTTCAAATGAGCAGTTCTTC. Encoded protein: CASTKGGDFASNEQFF. Supplemented by reference TRBV5-1 and TRBJ2-1, the full variable domain reads KAGVTQTPRYLIKTRGQQVTLSCSPISGHRSVSWYQQTPGQGLQFLFEYFSETQRNKGNFPGRFSGRQFSNSRSEMNVSTLELGDSALYLCASTKGGDFASNEQFFGPGTRLTVL.

This chain connects TRBV30 to TRBJ2-5, with 9 bases fitting TRBD2. The CDR3 is made up of 15 amino acids. Germline lookup yields CDR1 GTSNPN and CDR2 SVGIG (reference sequence). Unmatched junction bases numbered 9, after V lost 5 bases and J lost 2 bases. The CDR3 is CAWYGLAGRQETQYF. For the CDR3, the DNA is TGTGCCTGGTATGGTCTAGCGGGAAGGCAAGAGACCCAGTACTTC.

V is TRBV7-2 and J is TRBJ1-5; unclear D gene. CDR3 size: 14 residues. Germline values: CDR1 SGHTA, CDR2 FQGNSA. The ends were cut back, 1 base at V and 2 bases at J, with 6 bases in the middle. In nucleotides, the CDR3 is TGTGCCAGCAGCTTAGTCATTGGCAATCAGCCCCAGCATTTT. It yields the protein CASSLVIGNQPQHF.

This clone is a singleton in its sample. Written as DNA, the CDR3 is TGTGCCAGCAGCTTTGACAGGGGGAACTATGGCTACACCTTC. Translated: CASSFDRGNYGYTF. The V and J genes are TRBV7-2 and TRBJ1-2; 9 bases line up with TRBD1. V gave up 3 bases and J gave up 2 bases; unmatched junction bases: 1. CDR3 size: 14 residues. The germline CDR1 and CDR2 sequences are SGHTA and FQGNSA.

This chain connects TRBV5-8 to TRBJ2-7; maybe TRBD1 (5 bases). V shed 0 bases and J shed 2 bases, with 6 bases lying between them. There are 13 residues in the CDR3. Per the germline V gene, CDR1 is SGHTS and CDR2 is YDEGEE. The CDR3 nucleotides are TGTGCCAGCAGCTTGGCAGGGACCTACGAGCAGTACTTC. Its translation is CASSLAGTYEQYF.

V and J are TRBV6-5 and TRBJ2-3; weak D call: TRBD1 (5 bases). Germline assignment: CDR1 MNHEY and CDR2 SVGAGI. Trimming took off 6 bases at V and 2 bases at J, with 12 bases between the two ends. This CDR3 is 14 amino acids long. The CDR3 bases are TGTGCCAGCAGACCCGACAGCGCCACAGATACGCAGTATTTT. Its protein is CASRPDSATDTQYF.